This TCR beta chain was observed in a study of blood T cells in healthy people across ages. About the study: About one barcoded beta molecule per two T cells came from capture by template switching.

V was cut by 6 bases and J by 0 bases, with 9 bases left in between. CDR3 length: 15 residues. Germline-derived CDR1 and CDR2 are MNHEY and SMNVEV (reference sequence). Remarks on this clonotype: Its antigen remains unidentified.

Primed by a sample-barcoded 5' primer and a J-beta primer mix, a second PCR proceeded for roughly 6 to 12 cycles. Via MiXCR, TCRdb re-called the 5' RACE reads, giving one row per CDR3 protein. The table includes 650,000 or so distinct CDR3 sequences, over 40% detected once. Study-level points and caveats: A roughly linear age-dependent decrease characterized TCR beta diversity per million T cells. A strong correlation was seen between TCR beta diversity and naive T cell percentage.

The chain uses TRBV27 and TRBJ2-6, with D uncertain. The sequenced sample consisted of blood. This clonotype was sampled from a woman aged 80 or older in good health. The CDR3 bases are TGTGCCAGCAGGCCTAAAACCTCTGGGGCCAACGTCCTGACTTTC. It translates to CASRPKTSGANVLTF.